Presented here are 32 T cell receptor beta chains from one specimen sequenced in a study of glioma-infiltrating T cells after dendritic cell vaccination. Measured with immunoSEQ multiplex PCR; TCRdb has only the in-frame clones, and not every one. The sample records tens of thousands of clones, under 90% being singletons. The specimen comprised blood, sampled before dendritic cell vaccination. The receptors come from a human donor with glioblastoma.

The J gene is TRBJ2-1, the V gene TRBV9; the D gene is possibly TRBD1 (6 bases). Germline-derived CDR1 and CDR2 are SGDLS and YYNGEE. The V and J ends lost 5 bases and 0 bases respectively, with 12 bases between them. The CDR3 spans 15 residues. In DNA, the CDR3 is TGTGCCAGCAGTGCACAGGGAAGCTCCTACAATGAGCAGTTCTTC. It translates to CASSAQGSSYNEQFF.

This chain connects TRBV11-3 to TRBJ1-6; D is unclear. CDR3 length equals 13 residues. Germline values: CDR1 SGHNT, CDR2 YENEEA. V was clipped by 0 bases and J by 8 bases, with 5 bases between them. DNA of the CDR3: TGTGCCAGCAGCTTAGAAGCTGATTCACCCCTCCACTTT. This translates into CASSLEADSPLHF.

The V gene is TRBV7-6, the J gene TRBJ2-5; 7 bases line up with TRBD2. This CDR3 contains 12 residues. Germline lookup yields CDR1 SGHVS and CDR2 FNYEAQ. J gave up 5 bases and V 6 bases, and 3 bases lay outside the gene matches. As DNA, the CDR3 is TGTGCCAGCAGTGGGGGGGACGAGACCCAGTACTTC. Residues: CASSGGDETQYF.

In this sample, this clone turned up a few times. The chain recombines TRBV7-2 with TRBJ1-2; 8 bases are a match to TRBD1. The ends lost 7 bases at V and 5 bases at J; junction bases unmatched: 6. The CDR3 has 13 residues. Germline-derived CDR1 and CDR2 are SGHTA and FQGNSA. CDR3 region: CASNQGARYGYTF. The CDR3, as DNA: TGTGCCAGCAACCAGGGGGCACGGTATGGCTACACCTTC.

The chain links TRBV4-1 to TRBJ1-1, with a tentative D call TRBD1 (6 bases). V lost 1 base and J 1 base, leaving 10 bases between the germline ends. Germline V gives CDR1 MGHRA, CDR2 YSYEKL. This CDR3 is 15 amino acids long. CDR3 sequence (DNA): TGCGCCAGCAGCCAAGTACAGGGCCGGAACACTGAAGCTTTCTTT. Translated: CASSQVQGRNTEAFF.

The chain employs TRBV28 and TRBJ2-7, with 9 bases that match TRBD1. The ends lost 3 bases at V and 3 bases at J; junction bases unmatched: 6. Germline CDR1 and CDR2: MDHEN and SYDVKM. CDR3 length: 15 residues. This chain's CDR3 is CASSFKRQGGYEQYF. The CDR3 nucleotides read TGTGCCAGCAGTTTCAAAAGACAGGGGGGCTACGAGCAGTACTTC.

This chain uses TRBV7-2 with TRBJ1-5, with 9 positions matching TRBD1. Per the germline V gene, CDR1 is SGHTA and CDR2 is FQGNSA. V lost 5 bases, J lost 5 bases, and 7 bases stayed unmatched. This CDR3 has 15 amino acids. The CDR3 DNA is TGTGCCAGCAGCCCAACACAGGGGGCGCATCAGCCCCAGCATTTT. This sequence encodes CASSPTQGAHQPQHF. Filled out from reference TRBV7-2 and TRBJ1-5, the complete variable domain reads GAGVSQSPSNKVTEKGKDVELRCDPISGHTALYWYRQSLGQGLEFLIYFQGNSAPDKSGLPSDRFSAERTGGSVSTLTIQRTQQEDSAVYLCASSPTQGAHQPQHFGDGTRLSIL.

The J gene is TRBJ2-7, the V gene TRBV7-8; D perhaps matches TRBD1 (5 bases). The V end lost 4 bases, the J end lost 1 base, and 8 bases lay between the germline ends. The CDR3 has 13 amino acids. Germline CDR1 and CDR2: SGHVS and FQNEAQ. CDR3 in DNA: TGTGCCAGCAGCTCGACAGAATCCTACGAGCAGTACTTC. Its translation is CASSSTESYEQYF.

CDR3 region: CASSIDVRGSLHF. The CDR3, as DNA: TGTGCCAGTAGTATAGATGTCCGGGGATCCCTCCACTTT. The gene calls are TRBV19 and TRBJ1-6; unclear D gene. Germline loops: CDR1 LNHDA, CDR2 SQIVND (reference sequence). The germline V and J ends were trimmed by 0 bases and 14 bases, with 11 bases remaining between them. This CDR3 region has 13 residues.

The chain couples TRBV27 to TRBJ2-2; TRBD2 agrees at 9 bases. Germline CDR1 reads MNHEY; CDR2 reads SMNVEV (reference sequence). This CDR3 region has 18 residues. V lost 2 bases to trimming and J lost 1 base; unmatched junction nucleotides: 8. CDR3: CASSLLAGYSGNTGELFF. As DNA, the CDR3 is TGTGCCAGCAGTTTACTAGCGGGGTATTCGGGGAACACCGGGGAGCTGTTTTTT.

This clone was recorded at least ten times. The V gene is TRBV7-9, the J gene TRBJ1-5, with a tentative D call TRBD1 (6 bases). Deletions cut 2 bases from V and 9 bases from J, with 8 bases between. CDR3 length: 12 amino acids. The germline gives CDR1 SEHNR, CDR2 FQNEAQ (reference sequence). CDR3 region: CASSLQGRPQHF. In DNA form, the CDR3 reads TGTGCCAGCAGCTTACAGGGGAGGCCCCAGCATTTT.

The chain links TRBV18 to TRBJ2-7, with 8 bases fitting TRBD2. CDR1 and CDR2 from the germline V gene are KGHSH and LQKENI. This CDR3 is built from 16 residues. The trim removed 1 base at V and 3 bases at J, leaving 8 bases unmatched. CDR3 nucleotides: TGTGCCAGCTCACCACTTCTGGGACTAGATCTCTACGAGCAGTACTTC. Its translation is CASSPLLGLDLYEQYF.

The rearrangement joins TRBV7-2 to TRBJ1-2, with 8 bases that match TRBD1. Germline V gene lookup returns CDR1 SGHTA and CDR2 FQGNSA. The CDR3 is made up of 13 amino acids. J lost 6 bases, V lost 1 base, and 1 base had no gene match. CDR3 region: CASSLVTGDGYTF. The CDR3 region has the DNA TGTGCCAGCAGCTTAGTGACAGGGGATGGCTACACCTTC.

The gene calls are TRBV29-1 and TRBJ2-7, with a weak D call TRBD1 (5 bases). Germline CDR1 is SQVTM and CDR2 is ANQGSEA. V lost 1 base to trimming and J lost 4 bases, with 11 bases between them. The CDR3 has 13 residues. The DNA of the CDR3 is TGCAGCGTTGAAGTGCAGGGTTTGTACGAGCAGTACTTC. This translates into CSVEVQGLYEQYF.

Details on this clone: This sample includes further DNA sequences coding for the same CDR3. The CDR3 DNA sequence: TGTGCCTGGAGAGACAGGGGGTACACTGAAGCTTTCTTT. Protein product: CAWRDRGYTEAFF. The chain has TRBV30 and TRBJ1-1; TRBD1 matches at 9 bases. V shed 3 bases and J 3 bases; nucleotides not matched to a gene: 2. Germline V gives CDR1 GTSNPN, CDR2 SVGIG (reference sequence). CDR3 size: 13 residues.

The chain recombines TRBV19 with TRBJ2-2, with D possibly being TRBD2 (5 bases). The CDR3 is 15 residues long. V was cut by 2 bases and J by 5 bases, with 12 bases left in between. The germline V gene encodes CDR1 LNHDA and CDR2 SQIVND (reference sequence). In DNA form, the CDR3 reads TGTGCCAGTAGTATAAGGTCGACGGGGACCGGGGAGCTGTTTTTT. Translated: CASSIRSTGTGELFF.

DNA of the CDR3: TGTGCCAGCAGCTTATTTAGCGGGAGGGACAATGAGCAGTTCTTC. Its protein product is CASSLFSGRDNEQFF. This chain connects TRBV7-2 to TRBJ2-1, with 11 positions matching TRBD2. CDR1 is SGHTA and CDR2 is FQGNSA in the germline V gene. This CDR3 contains 15 residues. J lost 5 bases, V lost 2 bases, and 2 bases had no gene match.

The V gene is TRBV11-2, the J gene TRBJ2-1; possible D gene TRBD2, 5 bases. This CDR3 comprises 15 residues. Germline loops: CDR1 SGHAT, CDR2 FQNNGV. Trimming cost V 5 bases and J 8 bases, with 19 bases left between them. CDR3 in amino acids: CASSPVRGVEDEQFF. CDR3 DNA sequence: TGTGCCAGCAGCCCCGTCCGGGGAGTTGAAGATGAGCAGTTCTTC.

The V call is TRBV27, the J call TRBJ2-7, with 7 bases that match TRBD1. Trimming took 2 bases from V and 3 from J; bases not matched to a gene: 10. In germline, CDR1 is MNHEY, CDR2 SMNVEV (reference sequence). The CDR3 consists of 16 residues. DNA for the CDR3: TGTGCCAGCAGTTTACTTCCGGACAGGCTCTTCTACGAGCAGTACTTC. It is translated as CASSLLPDRLFYEQYF.

The chain recombines TRBV7-9 with TRBJ2-1; TRBD2 matches at 7 bases. CDR1 SEHNR and CDR2 FQNEAQ come from the germline V gene (reference sequence). This CDR3 contains 15 residues. The V segment lost 5 bases and the J segment 10 bases; nucleotides outside the gene matches: 14. The CDR3 sequence: CASSLRRGGREEQFF. In DNA form, the CDR3 reads TGTGCCAGCAGCCTACGACGAGGTGGGCGGGAGGAGCAGTTCTTC.

V usage is TRBV7-9 and J usage is TRBJ1-2; D possibly corresponds to TRBD1 (5 bases). Germline V gives CDR1 SEHNR, CDR2 FQNEAQ (reference sequence). CDR3 length: 16 residues. The V gene lost 5 bases and the J gene lost 4 bases, with 20 bases spanning the gap. CDR3 nucleotide sequence: TGTGCCAGCAGCCATGCGACGGGGGGAGGCAGCTATGGCTACACCTTC. Translation: CASSHATGGGSYGYTF. Filled out from reference TRBV7-9 and TRBJ1-2, the complete variable domain reads DTGVSQNPRHKITKRGQNVTFRCDPISEHNRLYWYRQTLGQGPEFLTYFQNEAQLEKSRLLSDRFSAERPKGSFSTLEIQRTEQGDSAMYLCASSHATGGGSYGYTFGSGTRLTVV.

This chain uses TRBV18 with TRBJ1-5; D uncertain. Germline CDR1 reads KGHSH; CDR2 reads LQKENI. Between the trimmed V and J ends, which lost 3 bases and 0 bases, there was a span of 6 bases. CDR3 length: 14 residues. CDR3 loop: CASSPGYSNQPQHF. The CDR3 DNA reads as TGTGCCAGCTCACCCGGGTATAGCAATCAGCCCCAGCATTTT.

This chain uses TRBV30 with TRBJ1-2, with no clear D. Germline V lookup: CDR1 GTSNPN, CDR2 SVGIG (reference sequence). V was cut by 8 bases and J by 5 bases, with 27 bases left in between. The CDR3 extends over 16 amino acids. This CDR3 is CALGPPAGTPGYGYTF. The CDR3 DNA reads as TGTGCCCTGGGTCCCCCCGCCGGCACACCAGGATATGGCTACACCTTC.

The chain recombines TRBV9 with TRBJ2-7, with 12 bases that match TRBD1. Germline CDR1 SGDLS, CDR2 YYNGEE. The CDR3 sequence is 15 residues long. V was pared by 0 bases and J by 5 bases, with 3 bases of the junction left unmatched. CDR3 protein: CASSVVGTGGHEQYF. CDR3 sequence (DNA): TGTGCCAGCAGCGTAGTTGGGACAGGGGGCCACGAGCAGTACTTC.

The chain uses TRBV28 and TRBJ2-2; 8 bases align to TRBD1. The V gene end was trimmed by 5 bases and the J gene end by 5 bases; junction bases not matched to a gene: 13. Per germline, CDR1 MDHEN and CDR2 SYDVKM. This CDR3 region has 17 residues. This CDR3 reads CASSGGPGQGATGELFF. CDR3 coding DNA: TGTGCCAGCAGTGGAGGCCCCGGACAGGGTGCTACCGGGGAGCTGTTTTTT.

The V gene is TRBV25-1, the J gene TRBJ2-3, with 10 bases identical to TRBD2. Trimming took 7 bases from V and 1 from J; bases not matched to a gene: 2. Germline V gene sequence: CDR1 MGHDK, CDR2 SYGVNS. This CDR3 has 14 amino acids. CDR3 DNA: TGTGCCAGCATAACTAGCGGGGGCACAGATACGCAGTATTTT. Protein sequence: CASITSGGTDTQYF.

V is TRBV4-1 and J is TRBJ1-1; D might be TRBD1 (6 bases). The CDR3 loop spans 15 amino acids. Trimming pared 0 bases from V and 4 bases from J, leaving 12 bases between. Germline V gene data show CDR1 as MGHRA and CDR2 as YSYEKL. CDR3 bases: TGCGCCAGCAGCCAAGATCGCGGGGGCGGCACTGAAGCTTTCTTT. It is translated as CASSQDRGGGTEAFF.

J is TRBJ1-3 and V is TRBV5-6, with D unclear. The CDR3 is made up of 16 amino acids. Germline lookup yields CDR1 SGHDT and CDR2 YYEEEE. The V gene lost 3 bases and the J gene lost 4 bases, with 17 bases spanning the gap. The CDR3 DNA is TGTGCCAGCAGCTGGGGAGGGAGACTGAGCGGAAACACCATATATTTT. It codes for CASSWGGRLSGNTIYF.

V usage is TRBV11-2 and J usage is TRBJ2-2; TRBD1 might be the D (5 bases). Trimming cost V 3 bases and J 7 bases, with 9 bases left between them. The CDR3 contains 13 residues. Per germline, CDR1 SGHAT and CDR2 FQNNGV. CDR3 residues: CASSFDRVGELFF. DNA for the CDR3: TGTGCCAGCAGCTTCGACAGAGTCGGGGAGCTGTTTTTT.

The V call is TRBV29-1, the J call TRBJ2-5; 9 nucleotides align to TRBD2. The CDR3 runs to 17 residues. Per germline, CDR1 SQVTM and CDR2 ANQGSEA. Trimming removed 3 bases from V and 2 bases from J; junction bases left unmatched: 13. The CDR3 sequence: CSVDGGGAGGRQETQYF. CDR3 bases: TGCAGCGTTGACGGGGGTGGGGCGGGAGGGCGGCAAGAGACCCAGTACTTC.

The rearrangement uses TRBV5-6 and TRBJ2-7; D not resolved. Germline V lookup: CDR1 SGHDT, CDR2 YYEEEE. The V end lost 4 bases, the J end lost 4 bases, and 6 bases lay between the germline ends. CDR3 length: 11 residues. CDR3 region: CASSTGYEQYF. The CDR3, as DNA: TGTGCCAGCAGCACGGGTTACGAGCAGTACTTC.

CDR3 coding DNA: TGTGCCAGCAGTTACTCTGGACAGGGGCATGAAAAACTGTTTTTT. Amino acid sequence: CASSYSGQGHEKLFF. The rearrangement links TRBV6-5 to TRBJ1-4; 9 bases agree with TRBD1. After removal of 0 bases from V and 6 bases from J, the junction contained 2 bases not matched to a gene. Germline CDR1 and CDR2: MNHEY and SVGAGI. The CDR3 runs 15 residues.